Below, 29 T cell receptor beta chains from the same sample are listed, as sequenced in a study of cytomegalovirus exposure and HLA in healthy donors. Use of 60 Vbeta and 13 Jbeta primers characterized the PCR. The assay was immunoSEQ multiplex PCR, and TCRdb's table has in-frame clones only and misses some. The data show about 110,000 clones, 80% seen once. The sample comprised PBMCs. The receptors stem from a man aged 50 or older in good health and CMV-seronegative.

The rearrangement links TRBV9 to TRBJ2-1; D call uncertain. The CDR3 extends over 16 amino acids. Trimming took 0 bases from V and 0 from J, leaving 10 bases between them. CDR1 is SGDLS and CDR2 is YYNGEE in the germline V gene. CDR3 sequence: CASSVELRSSYNEQFF. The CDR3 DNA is TGTGCCAGCAGCGTAGAATTAAGGAGCTCCTACAATGAGCAGTTCTTC.

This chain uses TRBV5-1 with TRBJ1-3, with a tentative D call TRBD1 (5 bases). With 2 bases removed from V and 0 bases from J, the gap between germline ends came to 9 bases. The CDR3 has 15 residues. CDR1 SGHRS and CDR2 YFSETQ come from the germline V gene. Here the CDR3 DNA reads TGCGCCAGCAGCTTCGCAGGGTTCTCTGGAAACACCATATATTTT. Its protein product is CASSFAGFSGNTIYF.

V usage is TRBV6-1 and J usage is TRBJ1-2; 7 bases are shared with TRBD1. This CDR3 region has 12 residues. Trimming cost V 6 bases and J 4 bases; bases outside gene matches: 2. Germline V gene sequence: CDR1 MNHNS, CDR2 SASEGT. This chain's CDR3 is CASRGDSYGYTF. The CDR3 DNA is TGTGCCAGCAGGGGGGACAGCTATGGCTACACCTTC.

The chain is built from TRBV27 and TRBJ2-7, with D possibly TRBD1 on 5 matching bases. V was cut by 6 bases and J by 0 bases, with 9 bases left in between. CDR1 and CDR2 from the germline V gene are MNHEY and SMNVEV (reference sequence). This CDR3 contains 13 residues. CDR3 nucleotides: TGTGCCAGCAGGTCAGGGAACTCCTACGAGCAGTACTTC. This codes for CASRSGNSYEQYF.

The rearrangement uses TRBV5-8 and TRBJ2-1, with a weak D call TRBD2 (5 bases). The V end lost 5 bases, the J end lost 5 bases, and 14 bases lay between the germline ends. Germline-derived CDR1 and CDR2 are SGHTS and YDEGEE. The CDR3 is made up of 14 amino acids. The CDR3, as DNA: TGTGCCAGCAGTGCGGGCCGACGACACAATGAGCAGTTCTTC. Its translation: CASSAGRRHNEQFF.

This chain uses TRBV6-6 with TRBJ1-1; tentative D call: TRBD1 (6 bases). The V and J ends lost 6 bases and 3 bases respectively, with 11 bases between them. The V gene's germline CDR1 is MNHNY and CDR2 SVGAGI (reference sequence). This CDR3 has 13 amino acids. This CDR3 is CASRNQGYTEAFF. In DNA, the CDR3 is TGTGCCAGCAGGAACCAGGGGTACACTGAAGCTTTCTTT.

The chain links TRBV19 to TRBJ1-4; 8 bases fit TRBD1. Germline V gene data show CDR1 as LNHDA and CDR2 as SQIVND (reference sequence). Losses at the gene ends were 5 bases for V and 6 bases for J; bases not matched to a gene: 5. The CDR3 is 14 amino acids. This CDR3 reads CASSQQGEDEKLFF. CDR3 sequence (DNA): TGTGCCAGTAGTCAACAGGGGGAAGATGAAAAACTGTTTTTT.

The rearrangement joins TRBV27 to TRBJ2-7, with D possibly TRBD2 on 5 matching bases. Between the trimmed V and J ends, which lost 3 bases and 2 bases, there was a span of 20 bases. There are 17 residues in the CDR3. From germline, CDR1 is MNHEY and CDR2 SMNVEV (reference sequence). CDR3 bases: TGTGCCAGCAGTTTCGAGGGTTTGAGCGGCGAGCCCTACGAGCAGTACTTC. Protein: CASSFEGLSGEPYEQYF.

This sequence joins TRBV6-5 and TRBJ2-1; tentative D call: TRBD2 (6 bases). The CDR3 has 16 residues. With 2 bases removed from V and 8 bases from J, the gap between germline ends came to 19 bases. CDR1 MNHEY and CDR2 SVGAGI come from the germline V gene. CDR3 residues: CASSYRRDPTIDEQFF. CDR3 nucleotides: TGTGCCAGCAGTTACCGGAGGGACCCCACTATCGATGAGCAGTTCTTC.

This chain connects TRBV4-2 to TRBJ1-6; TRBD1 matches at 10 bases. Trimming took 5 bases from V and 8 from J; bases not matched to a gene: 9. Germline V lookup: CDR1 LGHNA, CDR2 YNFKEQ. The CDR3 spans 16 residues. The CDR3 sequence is CASSWDWTGGDSPLHF. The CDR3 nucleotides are TGTGCCAGCAGCTGGGATTGGACAGGGGGAGATTCACCCCTCCACTTT.

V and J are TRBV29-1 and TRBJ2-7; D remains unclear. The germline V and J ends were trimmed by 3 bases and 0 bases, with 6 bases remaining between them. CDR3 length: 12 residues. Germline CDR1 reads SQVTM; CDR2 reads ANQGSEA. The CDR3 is CSVDPHSYEQYF. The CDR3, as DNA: TGCAGCGTTGACCCCCACTCCTACGAGCAGTACTTC.

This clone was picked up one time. This CDR3 reads CASHWGTGGAGELFF. The CDR3 DNA sequence: TGTGCCAGCCATTGGGGGACAGGTGGGGCCGGGGAGCTGTTTTTT. The V gene is TRBV27, the J gene TRBJ2-2; TRBD1 matches 8 bases. CDR3 size: 15 residues. Trimming at V came to 8 bases and at J to 6 bases, leaving 11 bases not matched to a gene. Germline V gene lookup returns CDR1 MNHEY and CDR2 SMNVEV (reference sequence).

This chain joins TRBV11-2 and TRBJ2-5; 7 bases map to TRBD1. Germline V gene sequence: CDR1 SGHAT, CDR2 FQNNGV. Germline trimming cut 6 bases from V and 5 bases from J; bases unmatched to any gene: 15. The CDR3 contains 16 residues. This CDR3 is CASRPGTAPEGETQYF. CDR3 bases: TGTGCCAGCAGACCTGGGACAGCGCCTGAAGGGGAGACCCAGTACTTC. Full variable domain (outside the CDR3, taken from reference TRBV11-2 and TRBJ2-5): EAGVAQSPRYKIIEKRQSVAFWCNPISGHATLYWYQQILGQGPKLLIQFQNNGVVDDSQLPKDRFSAERLKGVDSTLKIQPAKLEDSAVYLCASRPGTAPEGETQYFGPGTRLLVL.

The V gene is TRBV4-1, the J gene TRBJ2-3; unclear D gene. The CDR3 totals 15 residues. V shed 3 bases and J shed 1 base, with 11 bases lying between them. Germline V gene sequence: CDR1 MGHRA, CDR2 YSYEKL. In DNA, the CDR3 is TGCGCCAGCAGCCACGTGACTTGGGGCACAGATACGCAGTATTTT. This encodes CASSHVTWGTDTQYF.

The CDR3 region has the DNA TGTGCCAGCAGCTTGGTCTCGGCAGGGGGCATGAGTAGGGCCGGGGAGCTGTTTTTT. This translates into CASSLVSAGGMSRAGELFF. V gene TRBV5-6 combines with J gene TRBJ2-2; 8 bases are shared with TRBD1. The V gene's germline CDR1 is SGHDT and CDR2 YYEEEE. J was trimmed by 6 bases and V by 0 bases; bases with no gene match: 16. The CDR3 sequence is 19 residues long. The variable domain in full, completed from reference TRBV5-6 and TRBJ2-2, reads DAGVTQSPTHLIKTRGQQVTLRCSPKSGHDTVSWYQQALGQGPQFIFQYYEEEERQRGNFPDRFSGHQFPNYSSELNVNALLLGDSALYLCASSLVSAGGMSRAGELFFGEGSRLTVL.

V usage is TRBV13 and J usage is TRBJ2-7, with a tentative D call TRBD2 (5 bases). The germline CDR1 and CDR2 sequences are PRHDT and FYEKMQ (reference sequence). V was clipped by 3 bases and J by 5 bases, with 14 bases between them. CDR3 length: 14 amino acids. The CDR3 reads CASSFGVIQNEQYF. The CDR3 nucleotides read TGTGCCAGCAGCTTCGGGGTCATCCAGAACGAGCAGTACTTC.

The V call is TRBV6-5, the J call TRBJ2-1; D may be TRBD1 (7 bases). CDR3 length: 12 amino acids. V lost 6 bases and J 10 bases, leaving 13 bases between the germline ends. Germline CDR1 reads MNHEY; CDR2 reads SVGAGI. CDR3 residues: CASRRQGGEQFF. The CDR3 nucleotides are TGTGCCAGCAGAAGGCAGGGGGGAGAGCAGTTCTTC.

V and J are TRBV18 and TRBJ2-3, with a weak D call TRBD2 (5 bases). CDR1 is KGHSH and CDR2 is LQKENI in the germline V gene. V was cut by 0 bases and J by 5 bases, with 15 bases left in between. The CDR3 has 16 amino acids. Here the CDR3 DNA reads TGTGCCAGCTCACCACCGAGGGAATCCTCCGAAGATACGCAGTATTTT. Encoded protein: CASSPPRESSEDTQYF.

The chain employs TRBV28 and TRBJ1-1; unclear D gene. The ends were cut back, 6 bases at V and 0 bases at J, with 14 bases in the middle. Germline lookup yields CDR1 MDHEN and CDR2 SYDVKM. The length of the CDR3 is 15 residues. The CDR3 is CASSLPSEVNTEAFF. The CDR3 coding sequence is TGTGCCAGCAGCCTCCCGAGTGAAGTGAACACTGAAGCTTTCTTT.

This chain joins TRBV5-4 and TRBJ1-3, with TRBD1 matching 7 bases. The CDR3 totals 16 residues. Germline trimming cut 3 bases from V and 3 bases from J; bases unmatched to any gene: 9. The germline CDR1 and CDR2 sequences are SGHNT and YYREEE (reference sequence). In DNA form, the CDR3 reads TGTGCCAGCAGCTACAACTCTAACAGGGGTGGAAACACCATATATTTT. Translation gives CASSYNSNRGGNTIYF.

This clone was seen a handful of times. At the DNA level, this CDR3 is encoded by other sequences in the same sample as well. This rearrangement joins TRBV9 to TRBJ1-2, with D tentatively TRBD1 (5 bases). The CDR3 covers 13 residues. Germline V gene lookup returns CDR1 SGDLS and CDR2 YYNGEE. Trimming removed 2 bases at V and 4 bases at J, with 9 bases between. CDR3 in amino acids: CASSVGGGYGYTF. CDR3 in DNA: TGTGCCAGCAGCGTCGGGGGGGGCTATGGCTACACCTTC.

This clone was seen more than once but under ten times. Here the CDR3 reads CASIFWGPPNEAFF. The CDR3 DNA reads TGTGCCAGTATTTTTTGGGGGCCCCCCAATGAAGCTTTCTTT. This chain links TRBV28 with TRBJ1-1, with D perhaps TRBD1 (6 bases). Germline lookup yields CDR1 MDHEN and CDR2 SYDVKM. With 9 bases removed from V and 7 bases from J, the gap between germline ends came to 21 bases. The CDR3 loop spans 14 amino acids.

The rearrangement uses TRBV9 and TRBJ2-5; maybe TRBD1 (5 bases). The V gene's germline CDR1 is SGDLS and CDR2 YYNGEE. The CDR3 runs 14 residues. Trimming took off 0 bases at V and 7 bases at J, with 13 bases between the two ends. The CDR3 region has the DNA TGTGCCAGCAGCGTAGATCCCAGGGAAGGGACCCAGTACTTC. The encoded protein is CASSVDPREGTQYF.

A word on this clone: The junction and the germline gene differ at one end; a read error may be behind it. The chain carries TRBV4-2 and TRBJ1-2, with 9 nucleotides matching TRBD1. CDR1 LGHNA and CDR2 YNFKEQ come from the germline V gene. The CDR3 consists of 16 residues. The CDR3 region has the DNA TGTGCCAGCAGCCCTAGGGCGGGACAGGGTAACTACGGCTACACCTTC. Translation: CASSPRAGQGNYGYTF.

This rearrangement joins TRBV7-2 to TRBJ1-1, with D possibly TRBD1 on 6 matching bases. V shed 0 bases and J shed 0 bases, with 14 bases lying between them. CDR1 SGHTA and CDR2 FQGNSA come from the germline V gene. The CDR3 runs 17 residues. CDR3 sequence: CASSLAGGVPMNTEAFF. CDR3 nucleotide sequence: TGTGCCAGCAGCTTAGCAGGGGGTGTCCCTATGAACACTGAAGCTTTCTTT.

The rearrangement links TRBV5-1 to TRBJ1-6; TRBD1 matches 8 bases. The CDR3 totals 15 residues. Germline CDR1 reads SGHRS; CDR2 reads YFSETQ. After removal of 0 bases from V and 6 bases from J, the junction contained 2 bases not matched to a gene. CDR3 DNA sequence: TGCGCCAGCAGCTTGGTACAGGGGGTTAATTCACCCCTCCACTTT. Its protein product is CASSLVQGVNSPLHF.

CDR3 nucleotides: TGTGCCAGTAGTTCCTGGGGACTAGCGGTGCAGGAGGAGACCCAGTACTTC. Protein sequence: CASSSWGLAVQEETQYF. V is TRBV19 and J is TRBJ2-5; 11 positions match TRBD2. V trimming: 5 bases; J trimming: 5 bases; junction bases outside the gene matches: 13. This CDR3 contains 17 residues. In germline, CDR1 is LNHDA, CDR2 SQIVND (reference sequence).

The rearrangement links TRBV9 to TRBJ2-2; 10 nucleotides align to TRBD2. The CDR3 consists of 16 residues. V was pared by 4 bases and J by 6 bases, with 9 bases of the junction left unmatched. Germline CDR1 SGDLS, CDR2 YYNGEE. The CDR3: CASSLLSGGAAGELFF. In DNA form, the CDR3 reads TGTGCCAGCAGCCTCCTAAGCGGGGGGGCCGCCGGGGAGCTGTTTTTT.

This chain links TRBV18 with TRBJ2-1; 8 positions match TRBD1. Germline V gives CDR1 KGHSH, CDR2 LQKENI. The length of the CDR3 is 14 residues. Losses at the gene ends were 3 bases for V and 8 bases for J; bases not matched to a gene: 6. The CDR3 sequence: CASSPPAGGDEQFF. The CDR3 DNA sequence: TGTGCCAGCTCACCTCCGGCAGGGGGCGATGAGCAGTTCTTC.